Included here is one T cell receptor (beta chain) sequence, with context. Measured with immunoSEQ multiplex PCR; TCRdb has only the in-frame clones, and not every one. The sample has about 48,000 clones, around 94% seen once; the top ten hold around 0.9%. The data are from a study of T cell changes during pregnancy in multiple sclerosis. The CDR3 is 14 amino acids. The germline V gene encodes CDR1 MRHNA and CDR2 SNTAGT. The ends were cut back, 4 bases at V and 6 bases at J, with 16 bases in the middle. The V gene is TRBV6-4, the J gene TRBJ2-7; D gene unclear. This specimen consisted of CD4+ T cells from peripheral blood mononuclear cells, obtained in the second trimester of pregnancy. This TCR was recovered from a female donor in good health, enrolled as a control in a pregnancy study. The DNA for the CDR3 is TGTGCCAGCAGTGTCAGCGCCTGGGTTCGCGAGCAGTACTTC. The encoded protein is CASSVSAWVREQYF.